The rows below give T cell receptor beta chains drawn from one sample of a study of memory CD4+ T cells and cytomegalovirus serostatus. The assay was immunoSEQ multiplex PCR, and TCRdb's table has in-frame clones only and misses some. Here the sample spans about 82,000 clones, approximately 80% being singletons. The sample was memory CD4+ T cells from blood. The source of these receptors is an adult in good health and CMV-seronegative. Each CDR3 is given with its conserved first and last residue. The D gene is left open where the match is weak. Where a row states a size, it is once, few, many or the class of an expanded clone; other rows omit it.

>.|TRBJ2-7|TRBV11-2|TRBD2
CASSSSSGDPYEQYF
TGTGCCAGCAGCTCCTCTAGCGGGGATCCCTACGAGCAGTACTTC
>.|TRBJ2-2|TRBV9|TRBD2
CASSVAGGGDTGELFF
TGTGCCAGCAGCGTAGCGGGAGGAGGGGACACCGGGGAGCTGTTTTTT
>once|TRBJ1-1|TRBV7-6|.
CASSSGQLRGEAFF
TGTGCCAGCAGCTCCGGACAGCTTCGGGGTGAAGCTTTCTTT
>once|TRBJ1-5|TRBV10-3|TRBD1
CAISDYEVATGGLSNQPQHF
TGTGCCATCAGTGATTACGAAGTTGCTACAGGGGGCCTAAGCAATCAGCCCCAGCATTTT
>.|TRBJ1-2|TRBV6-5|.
CASRRRAGGYGYTF
TGTGCCAGCAGGAGAAGGGCAGGCGGGTATGGCTACACCTTC
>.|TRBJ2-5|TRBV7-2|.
CASSLNSQETQYF
TGTGCCAGCAGCTTAAACAGCCAAGAGACCCAGTACTTC
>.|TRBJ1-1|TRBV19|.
CASKREGNTEAFF
TGTGCCAGTAAGAGGGAAGGGAACACTGAAGCTTTCTTT
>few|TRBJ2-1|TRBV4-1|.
CASSLARTRTYNEQFF
TGCGCCAGCAGCCTGGCTCGGACAAGAACCTACAATGAGCAGTTCTTC
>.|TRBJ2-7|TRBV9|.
CASSSSSYEQYF
TGTGCCAGCAGCTCTAGCTCCTACGAGCAGTACTTC
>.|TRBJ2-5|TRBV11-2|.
CASKVAGEETQYF
TGTGCCAGCAAGGTAGCAGGGGAAGAGACCCAGTACTTC
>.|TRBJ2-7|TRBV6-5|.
CASSYSGRSSYEQYF
TGTGCCAGCAGTTACTCGGGACGTTCCTCCTACGAGCAGTACTTC
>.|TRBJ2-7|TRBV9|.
CASSVGKADREQYF
TGTGCCAGCAGCGTAGGGAAGGCTGACAGGGAGCAGTACTTC
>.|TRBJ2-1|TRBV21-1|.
CASSNWGRGVVPNEQFF
TGTGCCAGCAGCAACTGGGGGCGGGGGGTGGTCCCTAATGAGCAGTTCTTC
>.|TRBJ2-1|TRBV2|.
CASSDTGTYNEQFF
TGTGCCAGCAGTGATACAGGGACCTACAATGAGCAGTTCTTC
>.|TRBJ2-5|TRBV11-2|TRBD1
CASSLDPGQARQTQYF
TGTGCCAGCAGCTTAGATCCGGGACAGGCGAGACAGACCCAGTACTTC
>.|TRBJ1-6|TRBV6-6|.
CASRIEGRSRSPLHF
TGTGCCAGCAGAATCGAGGGACGGTCCCGTTCACCCCTCCACTTT
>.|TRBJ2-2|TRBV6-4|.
CASSGGGPPGELFF
TGTGCCAGCAGTGGGGGGGGGCCCCCCGGGGAGCTGTTTTTT
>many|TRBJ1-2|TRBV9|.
CASSPQQGLEGYTF
TGTGCCAGCAGCCCCCAACAGGGACTAGAGGGCTACACCTTC
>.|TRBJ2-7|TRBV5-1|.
CASSPIDSTYYEQYF
TGCGCCAGCAGCCCAATAGACAGCACATACTACGAGCAGTACTTC
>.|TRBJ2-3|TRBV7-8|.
CASSGRGARGSDTQYF
TGTGCCAGCAGCGGCAGGGGGGCCCGGGGTTCAGATACGCAGTATTTT
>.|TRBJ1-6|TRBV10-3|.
CASRESYNSPLHF
TGTGCCAGCCGAGAATCCTATAATTCACCCCTCCACTTT
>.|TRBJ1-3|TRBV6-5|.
CASSYSETATGNTIYF
TGTGCCAGCAGTTACTCGGAGACAGCTACTGGAAACACCATATATTTT
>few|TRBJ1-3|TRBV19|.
CASSIVTRSSGNTIYF
TGTGCCAGTAGTATAGTGACCCGATCCTCTGGAAACACCATATATTTT
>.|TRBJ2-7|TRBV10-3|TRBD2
CAISERSSGGRDEQYF
TGTGCCATCAGTGAGCGATCTAGCGGGGGGAGGGACGAGCAGTACTTC
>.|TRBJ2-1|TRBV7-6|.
CASSFLSGDNEQFF
TGTGCCAGCAGCTTCCTCTCGGGGGACAATGAGCAGTTCTTC
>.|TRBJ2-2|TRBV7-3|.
CASSLTLDEELFF
TGTGCCAGCAGCTTAACGCTCGATGAGGAGCTGTTTTTT
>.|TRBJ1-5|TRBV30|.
CAWSRNLGLGQPQHF
TGTGCCTGGAGTCGAAATTTGGGTTTGGGCCAGCCCCAGCATTTT
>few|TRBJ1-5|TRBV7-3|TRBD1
CASSDRGGQPQHF
TGTGCCAGCAGCGACAGGGGGGGACAGCCCCAGCATTTT
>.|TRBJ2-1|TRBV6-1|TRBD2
CASREGTSGHNEQFF
TGTGCCAGCAGGGAAGGGACTAGCGGGCACAATGAGCAGTTCTTC
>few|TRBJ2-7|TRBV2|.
CASSEGPYEQYF
TGTGCCAGCAGTGAAGGACCCTACGAGCAGTACTTC
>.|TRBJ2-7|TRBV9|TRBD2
CASSALSGGSSYEQYF
TGTGCCAGCAGCGCTTTAAGCGGGGGGAGCTCCTACGAGCAGTACTTC
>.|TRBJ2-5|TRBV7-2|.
CASSVQASQETQYF
TGTGCCAGCAGCGTGCAAGCGAGCCAAGAGACCCAGTACTTC
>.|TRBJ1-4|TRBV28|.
CASSISDGEGRLFF
TGTGCCAGCAGTATATCCGACGGGGAGGGACGACTGTTTTTT
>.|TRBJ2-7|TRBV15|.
CATSTGSYEQYF
TGTGCCACCAGCACAGGTTCCTACGAGCAGTACTTC
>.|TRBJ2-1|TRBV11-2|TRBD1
CASSSTGAQGQFF
TGTGCCAGCAGCTCCACAGGGGCTCAGGGGCAGTTCTTC
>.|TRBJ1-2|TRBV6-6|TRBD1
CASTPTGTGGVGTF
TGTGCCAGCACCCCGACCGGGACAGGGGGCGTGGGAACCTTC
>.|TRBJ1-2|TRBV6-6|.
CASRPQGRNYGYTF
TGTGCCAGCAGACCACAGGGCCGGAACTATGGCTACACCTTC
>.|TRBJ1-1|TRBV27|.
CASSDRLNTEAFF
TGTGCCAGCAGTGACAGGCTTAACACTGAAGCTTTCTTT
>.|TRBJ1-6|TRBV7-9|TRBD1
CASSGQTGAGNSPLHF
TGTGCCAGCAGCGGACAGACAGGGGCTGGTAATTCACCCCTCCACTTT